These 21 T cell receptor beta chains originate from one sample sequenced in a study of spatial heterogeneity in lung cancer. TCRdb independently ran MiXCR on the 5' RACE reads; one entry per CDR3 protein. The table shows around 110,000 distinct CDR3 sequences, with 10% to 15% occurring only once. Time point here: blood at routine non-recurrence follow-up after resection. Unsorted whole RNA from tumor, nontumor lung or frozen PBMC underwent sequencing. The sequencing used PBMCs, collected at follow-up. These receptors came from a male donor with early-stage non-small cell lung cancer.

The CDR3 spells CASSLAEGHDEKLFF. The CDR3 nucleotides read TGCGCCAGCAGCTTGGCAGAGGGACACGATGAAAAACTGTTTTTT. This sequence joins TRBV5-1 and TRBJ1-4; possible D gene TRBD1, 6 bases. V was trimmed by 0 bases and J by 6 bases, leaving 12 bases between them. The germline CDR1 and CDR2 sequences are SGHRS and YFSETQ. This CDR3 comprises 15 residues.

This clonotype was seen more than once but under ten times. The rearrangement links TRBV19 to TRBJ2-1, with D perhaps given as TRBD1 or TRBD2 (5 bases each). This CDR3 contains 12 residues. In germline, CDR1 is LNHDA, CDR2 SQIVND (reference sequence). V shed 5 bases and J shed 8 bases, with 10 bases lying between them. This chain's CDR3 is CASSSLGDEQFF. The CDR3 DNA sequence: TGTGCCAGTAGTTCCCTGGGGGATGAGCAGTTCTTC.

The J gene is TRBJ2-5, the V gene TRBV28, with 10 bases matching TRBD2. Germline V gives CDR1 MDHEN, CDR2 SYDVKM. J lost 1 base, V lost 3 bases, and 5 bases had no gene match. This CDR3 has 16 amino acids. The DNA of the CDR3 is TGTGCCAGCAGTTTGCTAGCGGGGGCTTTCCAAGAGACCCAGTACTTC. Protein: CASSLLAGAFQETQYF.

This clonotype was seen more than once but under ten times. This rearrangement joins TRBV4-2 to TRBJ2-7; TRBD2 might be the D (6 bases). The germline V gene has CDR1 LGHNA and CDR2 YNFKEQ. The CDR3 sequence is 16 residues long. V was trimmed by 1 base and J by 2 bases, leaving 15 bases between them. CDR3 in amino acids: CASSQGSAWGAYEQYF. In nucleotides, the CDR3 is TGTGCCAGCAGCCAAGGAAGTGCTTGGGGGGCCTACGAGCAGTACTTC.

At least ten counts were recorded for this clonotype. CDR3 loop: CASSSGHINTEAFF. The CDR3 bases are TGCGCCAGCAGCTCGGGACATATCAACACTGAAGCTTTCTTT. This sequence joins TRBV5-1 and TRBJ1-1; possibly TRBD1 for D (6 bases). This CDR3 comprises 14 residues. The V and J ends lost 3 bases and 2 bases respectively, with 11 bases between them. The germline CDR1 and CDR2 sequences are SGHRS and YFSETQ. Full variable domain (outside the CDR3, taken from reference TRBV5-1 and TRBJ1-1): KAGVTQTPRYLIKTRGQQVTLSCSPISGHRSVSWYQQTPGQGLQFLFEYFSETQRNKGNFPGRFSGRQFSNSRSEMNVSTLELGDSALYLCASSSGHINTEAFFGQGTRLTVV.

This clonotype was seen more than once but under ten times. The chain links TRBV20-1 to TRBJ1-1; 7 nucleotides align to TRBD1. The V gene's germline CDR1 is DFQATT and CDR2 SNEGSKA (reference sequence). The CDR3 extends over 13 amino acids. The ends lost 6 bases at V and 1 base at J; junction bases unmatched: 5. Written as DNA, the CDR3 is TGCAGTGCCACTGACAGGGCGAACACTGAAGCTTTCTTT. Translating it yields CSATDRANTEAFF.

This clonotype was counted many times. The chain is built from TRBV7-2 and TRBJ1-1; TRBD1 aligns across 10 bases. This CDR3 has 13 amino acids. Germline CDR1 SGHTA, CDR2 FQGNSA. With 1 base clipped from V and 10 bases from J, the junction kept 3 bases outside the gene matches. DNA of the CDR3: TGTGCCAGCAGCTTAGGGACAGGGGGTACAGCTTTCTTT. Amino acid sequence: CASSLGTGGTAFF.

The CDR3 sequence: CASRILSDYTF. The CDR3 nucleotides read TGTGCCAGCAGGATCTTGTCGGACTACACCTTC. The chain couples TRBV12-3 or TRBV12-4 to TRBJ1-2, with D unclear. The length of the CDR3 is 11 residues. V gave up 6 bases and J gave up 10 bases, with 12 bases separating them.

This clonotype has only a few counts. The rearrangement links TRBV28 to TRBJ1-6; tentatively, D is TRBD1 (6 bases). V was shortened by 7 bases and J by 5 bases, with 15 bases between the two germline ends. Germline V lookup: CDR1 MDHEN, CDR2 SYDVKM. This CDR3 contains 15 residues. CDR3 region: CASKHGGSDNSPLHF. CDR3 in DNA: TGTGCCAGCAAACACGGGGGCTCGGATAATTCACCCCTCCACTTT.

The table lists this clonotype with many counts. The CDR3 region has the DNA TGCGCCAGCAGCTTGTGGGGAAGCGAGACCCAGTACTTC. Encoded protein: CASSLWGSETQYF. The V and J genes are TRBV5-1 and TRBJ2-5; D not resolved. CDR1 SGHRS and CDR2 YFSETQ come from the germline V gene. V dropped 1 base and J dropped 5 bases, with 9 bases sitting between them. The CDR3 loop spans 13 amino acids.

The rearrangement joins TRBV24-1 to TRBJ2-7, with no clear D. The ends were cut back, 4 bases at V and 5 bases at J, with 17 bases in the middle. This CDR3 contains 15 residues. The V gene's germline CDR1 is KGHDR and CDR2 SFDVKD. CDR3 residues: CATSDPGRSRDEQYF. The CDR3 DNA follows: TGTGCCACCAGTGACCCCGGACGGAGCCGAGACGAGCAGTACTTC.

This clonotype was seen repeatedly, ten times or more. The chain has TRBV9 and TRBJ1-5; possibly TRBD1 for D (5 bases). V was cut by 4 bases and J by 9 bases, with 14 bases left in between. Germline values: CDR1 SGDLS, CDR2 YYNGEE. This CDR3 region has 13 residues. CDR3 coding DNA: TGTGCCAGCAGCACCCAGGGCACGGGGCCCCAGCATTTT. This codes for CASSTQGTGPQHF.

This clonotype was detected ten times or more. This chain links TRBV7-2 with TRBJ1-1; D possibly corresponds to TRBD1 (6 bases). Trimming pared 1 base from V and 8 bases from J, leaving 17 bases between. The germline V gene has CDR1 SGHTA and CDR2 FQGNSA. The CDR3 totals 15 residues. The CDR3 bases are TGTGCCAGCAGCTTAGAGAGCGGGACACCCGTCGAAGCTTTCTTT. It codes for CASSLESGTPVEAFF.

This clonotype was recorded many times. V gene TRBV28 combines with J gene TRBJ2-3, with 11 bases aligning to TRBD2. V shed 3 bases, J shed 5 bases, and the junction held 4 bases outside the gene matches. Germline V gives CDR1 MDHEN, CDR2 SYDVKM. This CDR3 is built from 15 residues. The chain's CDR3 is CASSLSLAGGDTQYF. The CDR3 nucleotides are TGTGCCAGCAGTTTGAGTCTAGCGGGGGGAGATACGCAGTATTTT.

As concerns this clonotype: Since a much larger clone is just one base distant, this may be a read error. The V and J genes are TRBV2 and TRBJ2-1, with 7 nucleotides matching TRBD2. The CDR3 is 14 residues long. After removal of 6 bases from V and 6 bases from J, the junction contained 8 bases not matched to a gene. CDR1 and CDR2 from the germline V gene are SNHLY and FYNNEI. DNA for the CDR3: TGTGCCAGCAGGGCTAGCGGACTATTCAATGAGCAGTTCTTC. Protein product: CASRASGLFNEQFF.

The V and J genes are TRBV11-2 and TRBJ2-3; D tentatively reads TRBD1 or TRBD2 (5 bases each). This CDR3 is built from 15 residues. The V end lost 3 bases, the J end lost 4 bases, and 14 bases lay between the germline ends. From germline, CDR1 is SGHAT and CDR2 FQNNGV. This CDR3 is CASSFKRGKPDTQYF. In DNA form, the CDR3 reads TGTGCCAGCAGCTTTAAACGGGGCAAACCAGATACGCAGTATTTT.

This clonotype was seen more than once but under ten times. The rearrangement links TRBV12-3 or TRBV12-4 to TRBJ2-5; 9 nucleotides align to TRBD2. With V trimmed by 2 bases and J by 0 bases, 7 bases remained unmatched. The CDR3 is made up of 17 amino acids. The CDR3 is CASSLRQTSGNQETQYF. In DNA form, the CDR3 reads TGTGCCAGCAGTTTAAGACAGACTAGCGGAAACCAAGAGACCCAGTACTTC.

This clonotype occurred many times. V and J are TRBV28 and TRBJ2-7, with D tentatively TRBD1 (5 bases). From germline, CDR1 is MDHEN and CDR2 SYDVKM. CDR3 length: 16 amino acids. Trimming cost V 3 bases and J 0 bases, with 15 bases left between them. The CDR3 bases are TGTGCCAGCAGTTTCCTGTACAGGTCTAGCTCCTACGAGCAGTACTTC. Encoded protein: CASSFLYRSSSYEQYF.

This clonotype was seen at least ten times. The chain is built from TRBV6-2 or TRBV6-3 and TRBJ1-1; D might be TRBD1 (5 bases). This CDR3 has 15 amino acids. Germline V CDR1 and CDR2: MNHEY, SVGEGT. Trimming cost V 0 bases and J 4 bases, with 12 bases left between them. The CDR3 here is CASSYSEGLSTEAFF. The CDR3 nucleotides read TGTGCCAGCAGTTACTCGGAGGGGTTAAGCACTGAAGCTTTCTTT.

The chain uses TRBV7-9 and TRBJ1-5; TRBD1 might be the D (5 bases). The germline V gene has CDR1 SEHNR and CDR2 FQNEAQ (reference sequence). V gave up 4 bases and J gave up 1 base, with 14 bases separating them. This CDR3 region has 16 residues. The CDR3 loop reads CASSSLVGGSNQPQHF. DNA for the CDR3: TGTGCCAGCAGCTCCCTAGTGGGGGGAAGCAATCAGCCCCAGCATTTT.

This clonotype was seen many times. The rearrangement uses TRBV20-1 and TRBJ1-5; TRBD1 might be the D (6 bases). The CDR3 length is 13 residues. The germline V gene has CDR1 DFQATT and CDR2 SNEGSKA (reference sequence). Deletions cut 1 base from V and 11 bases from J, with 15 bases between. CDR3 in DNA: TGCAGTGCTAGAGCGGATCTAGGGGGGGCCCAGCATTTT. Protein sequence: CSARADLGGAQHF.